This T cell receptor (beta chain) came from a study of Ad26.COV2.S vaccination and SARS-CoV-2 variants (dated by TCRdb to 2020 to 2023). Notes on the research overall: Vaccine-arm donors were drawn from COV1001, a multicentre, randomized, double-blind, placebo-controlled phase I-IIa trial of Ad26.COV2.S in healthy adults. A total of around 32 samples were included in the TCR-sequenced set, comprising around 19 Ad26.COV2.S vaccine recipients, 5 placebo recipients and 8 SARS-CoV-2 convalescent individuals. Blinding of investigators to trial group allocation was maintained during experiments and outcome assessment. Trial participants were randomized into five groups of five: low-dose or high-dose Ad26.COV2.S given once or twice, or placebo on both occasions. Sequencing of the TCRbeta repertoire served to evaluate the specificity and breadth of SARS-CoV-2-reactive T cell receptors following Ad26.COV2.S vaccination. Ad26.COV2.S was administered intramuscularly at a dose of 5x10^10 or 1x10^11 viral particles, either as one shot or as two shots given 56 days apart. On the study overall, not on this receptor specifically: Comparable non-spike TCR breadth was observed between vaccine and placebo recipients, consistent with only spike being contained in the vaccine. Higher spike-specific TCR breadth was observed in Ad26.COV2.S recipients than in placebo recipients (P = 0.0014). The study was not powered for comparison of responses between vaccine doses or regimens. The authors noted that total T cell responses may have been underestimated by the TCR breadth and depth analyses. Substantial breadth of spike-specific CD8+ and CD4+ T cell responses was reported after vaccination.

As encoded in the germline V gene, CDR1 is SNHLY while CDR2 is FYNNEI. Taken from cysteine to phenylalanine, the CDR3 has 16 residues. Only the CDR3 part of the read is kept: 48 bases, read in frame from the first base. Germline trimming: 6 bases from V, 2 bases from J; junction bases outside gene matches: 9. As to this clone: Its antigen has not been determined. No base quality information exists; no much larger clone differs at one position.

Interpreted using the paper, the treatment or condition label stands for: some 20 received Ad26.COV2.S at low or high dose, single or two shots; about 5 received placebo; per-sample allocation not given. For vaccine and placebo recipients, repertoires were sequenced using samples collected on day 63 after the first injection. In Cohort 1b, about 25 adults aged 18-55 years were enrolled at a single site in Boston, USA, between 29 July and 7 August 2020. Ad26.COV2.S consisted of a replication-incompetent adenovirus type 26 vector by which a prefusion-stabilized SARS-CoV-2 spike protein from the original Wuhan strain was expressed. The immunoSEQ Assay was the method used to sequence TCRbeta CDR3 regions. After extraction, genomic DNA underwent amplification by bias-controlled multiplex PCR, followed by high-throughput sequencing. Concerning the study's data processing: To quantify the absolute abundance of each unique TCRbeta CDR3 region, sequences were collapsed and filtered. T cell fraction was estimated by normalizing TCRbeta template counts to usable DNA, with usable DNA measured through amplification of reference genes found in all nucleated cells. Repertoire TCRs were annotated as SARS-CoV-2-specific by exact matching of V gene, CDR3 amino acid sequence and J gene to a known reactive TCR set. The reference SARS-CoV-2 TCR set was derived from MIRA and filtered for enrichment in COVID-19-positive ImmuneCODE repertoires, a step that removed public or cross-reactive TCRs. Drawing on the MIRA antigens, annotated TCRs were analysed further at the level of specific ORF or position within ORF. Breadth was defined as the number of annotated unique rearrangements divided by the total number of unique productive rearrangements, and depth was defined as the summed frequency of the annotated unique rearrangements. Two-sided Wilcoxon rank-sum tests were applied when comparing TCR breadth between groups. TCRdb stores this immuneACCESS table with in-frame sequences only. Part of the clones is absent; in the studies checked, under half of the shortfall reflects unresolved V genes, and no reason is known for the rest. V, J and clone size were drawn from that table, and D and trimming were deduced from the DNA. The sample includes around 450,000 clones, with about 91% observed a single time. The leading ten clones occupy around 2.5% of the sample.

The sequencing used peripheral blood, collected in a trial of Ad26.COV2.S vaccine versus placebo. The sequence links TRBV2 to TRBJ2-1, and TRBD2 aligns with 8 junction nucleotides. The TCR originated in a person between 18 and 60 years old who received the Ad26.COV2.S COVID-19 vaccine or a placebo. The CDR3 here reads CASSGRNGRAYNEQFF. The DNA sequence reads TGTGCCAGCAGCGGACGTAACGGGAGGGCCTACAATGAGCAGTTCTTC.